This record concerns one T cell receptor (beta chain) sequence. This clone is assessed as medium-sized (0.01 to 0.1%). Its antigen is still unknown. Per-base quality was not reported, and no clone a single base away is much larger than it. The data were obtained in a study of T cell changes during pregnancy in multiple sclerosis (dated by TCRdb to between 2018 and 2021). Study-wide context: The study looked at changes in the T cell repertoire across pregnancy in women with multiple sclerosis.

The library was built by means of the immunoSEQ multiplex PCR assay. This is the immuneACCESS table as TCRdb keeps it, with only in-frame sequences that have V and J called. A part of the clones is gone; compared with another copy, unresolved V genes explain less than half, and the rest is unexplained. The sample table holds about 44,000 clones, of which roughly nine tenths were seen once. Roughly 1.2% of the sample is taken by the ten largest. There are 13 amino acids in the CDR3, from cysteine to phenylalanine inclusive. Of the read, only the CDR3 DNA is kept; its 39 bases are in frame from base 1. The germline V gene supplies CDR1 SGHTA and CDR2 FQGTGA. The junction shows trimming of 5 bases on V and 3 bases on J, plus 8 bases between the germline ends.

The source of this sequence is a female donor with multiple sclerosis, enrolled in a pregnancy study. The input for sequencing was CD4+ T cells from peripheral blood mononuclear cells, taken after pregnancy. Recombination joined TRBV7-3 with TRBJ1-5; the D gene is perhaps TRBD1, from 6 matching bases. The CDR3 region: CASSTGPNQPQHF. The nucleotide sequence is TGTGCCAGCAGCACAGGGCCCAATCAGCCCCAGCATTTT.